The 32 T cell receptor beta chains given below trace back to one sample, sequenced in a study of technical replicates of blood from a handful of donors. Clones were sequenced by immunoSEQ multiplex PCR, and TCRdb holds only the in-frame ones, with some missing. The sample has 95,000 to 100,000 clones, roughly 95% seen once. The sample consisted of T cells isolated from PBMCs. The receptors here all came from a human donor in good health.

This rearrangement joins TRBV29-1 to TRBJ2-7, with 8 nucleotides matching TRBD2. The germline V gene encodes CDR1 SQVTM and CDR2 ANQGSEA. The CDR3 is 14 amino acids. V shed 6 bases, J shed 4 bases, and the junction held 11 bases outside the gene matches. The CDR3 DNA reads TGCAGCGTCGCAAATCCCCGGGGGGGATACGAGCAGTACTTC. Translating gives CSVANPRGGYEQYF.

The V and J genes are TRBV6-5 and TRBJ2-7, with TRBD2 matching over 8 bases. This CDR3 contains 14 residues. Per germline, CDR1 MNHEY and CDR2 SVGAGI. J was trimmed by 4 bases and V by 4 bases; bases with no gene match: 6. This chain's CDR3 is CASSSRGGIYEQYF. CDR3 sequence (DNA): TGTGCCAGCAGTTCTCGCGGGGGGATTTACGAGCAGTACTTC.

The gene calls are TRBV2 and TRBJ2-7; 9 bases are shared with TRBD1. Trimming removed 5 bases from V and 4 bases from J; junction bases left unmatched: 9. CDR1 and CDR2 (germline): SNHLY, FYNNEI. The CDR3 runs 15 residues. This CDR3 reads CASSPGTGRFYEQYF. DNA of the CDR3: TGTGCCAGCAGTCCCGGGACAGGGAGATTTTACGAGCAGTACTTC.

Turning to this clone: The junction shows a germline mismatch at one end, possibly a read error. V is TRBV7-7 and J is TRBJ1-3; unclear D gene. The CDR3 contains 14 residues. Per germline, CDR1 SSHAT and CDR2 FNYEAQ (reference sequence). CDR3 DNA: TGTGCTAGCAGCCCTACGAGCTCTGGAAACACCATATATTTT. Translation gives CASSPTSSGNTIYF.

CDR3 DNA sequence: TGTGCCAGCAGCTTATTGGTGGGACAGGGGGCAGCGGACATTCAGTACTTC. Translating it yields CASSLLVGQGAADIQYF. This rearrangement joins TRBV7-2 to TRBJ2-4, with 12 bases fitting TRBD1. This CDR3 comprises 17 residues. CDR1 SGHTA and CDR2 FQGNSA come from the germline V gene. J was trimmed by 8 bases and V by 2 bases; bases with no gene match: 10.

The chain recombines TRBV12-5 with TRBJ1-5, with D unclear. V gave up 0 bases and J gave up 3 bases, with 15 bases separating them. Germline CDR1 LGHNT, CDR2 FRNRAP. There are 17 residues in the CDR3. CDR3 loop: CASGLVQMGLDNQPQHF. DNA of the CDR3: TGTGCTAGTGGTTTGGTACAGATGGGCCTGGACAATCAGCCCCAGCATTTT.

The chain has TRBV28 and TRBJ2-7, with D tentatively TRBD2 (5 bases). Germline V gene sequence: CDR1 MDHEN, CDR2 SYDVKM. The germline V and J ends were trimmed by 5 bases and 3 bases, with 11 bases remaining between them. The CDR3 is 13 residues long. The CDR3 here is CASSRGRDYEQYF. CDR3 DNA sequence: TGTGCCAGCAGTCGCGGACGGGACTACGAGCAGTACTTC.

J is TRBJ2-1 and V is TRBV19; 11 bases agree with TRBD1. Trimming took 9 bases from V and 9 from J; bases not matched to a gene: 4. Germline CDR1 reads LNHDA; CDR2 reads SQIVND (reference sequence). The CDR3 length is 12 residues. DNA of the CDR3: TGTGCCAGCGGACAGGGGGCCGGTGAGCAGTTCTTC. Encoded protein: CASGQGAGEQFF.

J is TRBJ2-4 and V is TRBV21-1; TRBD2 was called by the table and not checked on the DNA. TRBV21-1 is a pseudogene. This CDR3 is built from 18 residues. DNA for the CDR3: TGTGCCAGCAGCAAAGTCGCAAGGGGGGGGAAGGCCAAAAACATTCAGTACTTC. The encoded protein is CASSKVARGGKAKNIQYF.

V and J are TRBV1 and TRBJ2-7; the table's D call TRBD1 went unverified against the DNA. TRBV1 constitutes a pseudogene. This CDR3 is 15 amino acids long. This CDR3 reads CTSSQDLPKGDEQYF. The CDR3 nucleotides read TGCACCAGCAGCCAAGATTTACCGAAAGGGGACGAGCAGTACTTC.

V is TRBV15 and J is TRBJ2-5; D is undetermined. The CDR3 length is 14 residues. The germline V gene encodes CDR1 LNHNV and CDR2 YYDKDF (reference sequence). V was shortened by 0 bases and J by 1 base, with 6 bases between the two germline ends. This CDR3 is CATSRDHTQETQYF. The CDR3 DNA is TGTGCCACCAGCAGAGATCACACCCAAGAGACCCAGTACTTC.

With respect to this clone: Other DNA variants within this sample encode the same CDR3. In DNA, the CDR3 is TGTGCCAGCAGTATATACAATGAGCAGTTCTTC. Encoded protein: CASSIYNEQFF. The chain joins TRBV2 to TRBJ2-1, with D hard to call. The V end lost 5 bases, the J end lost 4 bases, and 3 bases lay between the germline ends. There are 11 residues in the CDR3. The germline CDR1 and CDR2 sequences are SNHLY and FYNNEI. Supplemented by reference TRBV2 and TRBJ2-1, the full variable domain reads EPEVTQTPSHQVTQMGQEVILRCVPISNHLYFYWYRQILGQKVEFLVSFYNNEISEKSEIFDDQFSVERPDGSNFTLKIRSTKLEDSAMYFCASSIYNEQFFGPGTRLTVL.

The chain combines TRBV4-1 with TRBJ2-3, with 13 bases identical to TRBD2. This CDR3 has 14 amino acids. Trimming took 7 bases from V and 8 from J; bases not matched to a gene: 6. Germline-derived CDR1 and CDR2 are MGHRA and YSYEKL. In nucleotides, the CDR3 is TGCGCCAGCACCGGGACTAGCGGGGATCGTACGCAGTATTTT. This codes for CASTGTSGDRTQYF.

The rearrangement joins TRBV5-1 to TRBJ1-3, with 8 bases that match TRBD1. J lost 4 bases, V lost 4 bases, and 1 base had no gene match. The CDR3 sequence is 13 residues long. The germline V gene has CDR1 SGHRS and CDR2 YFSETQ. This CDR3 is CASSRDRGNTIYF. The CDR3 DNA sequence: TGCGCCAGCAGCCGGGACAGGGGAAACACCATATATTTT.

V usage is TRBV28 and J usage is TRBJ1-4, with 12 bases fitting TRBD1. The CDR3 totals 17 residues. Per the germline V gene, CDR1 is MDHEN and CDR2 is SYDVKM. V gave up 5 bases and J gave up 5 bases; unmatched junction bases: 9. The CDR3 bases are TGTGCCAGCAGTCTCCCGGGACAGGGGGCAGCGAATGAAAAACTGTTTTTT. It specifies CASSLPGQGAANEKLFF.

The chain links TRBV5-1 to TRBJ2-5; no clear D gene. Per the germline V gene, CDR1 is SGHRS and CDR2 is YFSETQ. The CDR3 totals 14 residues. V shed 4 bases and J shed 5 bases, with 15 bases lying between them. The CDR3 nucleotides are TGCGCCAGCAGCCCGACGGGTCTCCTGGAGACCCAGTACTTC. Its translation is CASSPTGLLETQYF.

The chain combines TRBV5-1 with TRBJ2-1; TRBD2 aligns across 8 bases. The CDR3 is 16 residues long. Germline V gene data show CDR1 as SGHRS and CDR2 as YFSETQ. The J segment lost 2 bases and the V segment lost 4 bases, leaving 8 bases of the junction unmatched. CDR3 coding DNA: TGCGCCAGCAGCATGCTGGGTAGCGGGACCTACAATGAGCAGTTCTTC. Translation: CASSMLGSGTYNEQFF.

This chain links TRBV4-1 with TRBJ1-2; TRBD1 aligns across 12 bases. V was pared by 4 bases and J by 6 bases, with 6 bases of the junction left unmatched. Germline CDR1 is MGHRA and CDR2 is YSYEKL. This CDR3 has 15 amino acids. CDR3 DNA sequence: TGCGCCAGCAGCCTTGGGGACAGGGGGCCTAATGGCTACACCTTC. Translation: CASSLGDRGPNGYTF.

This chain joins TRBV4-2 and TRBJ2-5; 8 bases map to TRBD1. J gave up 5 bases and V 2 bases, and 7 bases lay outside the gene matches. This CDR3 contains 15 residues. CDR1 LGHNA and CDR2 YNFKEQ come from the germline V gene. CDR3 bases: TGTGCCAGCAGCCAAAACGGACAGGGTATGGAGACCCAGTACTTC. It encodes CASSQNGQGMETQYF.

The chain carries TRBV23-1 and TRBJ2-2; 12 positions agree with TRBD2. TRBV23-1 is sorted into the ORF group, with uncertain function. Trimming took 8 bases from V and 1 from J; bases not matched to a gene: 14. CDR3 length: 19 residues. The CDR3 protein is CASRRGKTSGSGNTGELFF. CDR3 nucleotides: TGCGCCAGCCGAAGGGGTAAGACTAGCGGGAGCGGGAACACCGGGGAGCTGTTTTTT.

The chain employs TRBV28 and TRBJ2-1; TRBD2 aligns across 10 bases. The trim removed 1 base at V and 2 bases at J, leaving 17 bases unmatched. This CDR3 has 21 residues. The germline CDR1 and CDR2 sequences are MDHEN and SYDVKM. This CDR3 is CASSLFFAKVPAGGPYNEQFF. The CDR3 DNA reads TGTGCCAGCAGTTTATTTTTCGCAAAGGTCCCAGCGGGAGGGCCCTACAATGAGCAGTTCTTC.

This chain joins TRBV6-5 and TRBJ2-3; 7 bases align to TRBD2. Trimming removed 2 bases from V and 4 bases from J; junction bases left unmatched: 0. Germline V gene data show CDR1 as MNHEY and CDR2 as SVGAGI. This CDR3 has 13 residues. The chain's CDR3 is CASSYGGADTQYF. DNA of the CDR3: TGTGCCAGCAGTTACGGGGGGGCAGATACGCAGTATTTT.

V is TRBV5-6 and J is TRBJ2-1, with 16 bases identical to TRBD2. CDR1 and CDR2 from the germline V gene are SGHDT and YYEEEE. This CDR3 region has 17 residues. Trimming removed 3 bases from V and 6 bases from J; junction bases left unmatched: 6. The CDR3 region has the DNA TGTGCCAGCAGCTGGGCCGGGACTAGCGGGGGGGCCAATGAGCAGTTCTTC. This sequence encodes CASSWAGTSGGANEQFF.

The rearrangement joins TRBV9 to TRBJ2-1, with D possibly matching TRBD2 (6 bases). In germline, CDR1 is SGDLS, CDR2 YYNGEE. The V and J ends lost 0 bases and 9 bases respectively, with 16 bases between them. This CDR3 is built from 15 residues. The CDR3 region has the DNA TGTGCCAGCAGCGTAGTAGTAAGTCTCGGGGGTGAGCAGTTCTTC. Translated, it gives CASSVVVSLGGEQFF.

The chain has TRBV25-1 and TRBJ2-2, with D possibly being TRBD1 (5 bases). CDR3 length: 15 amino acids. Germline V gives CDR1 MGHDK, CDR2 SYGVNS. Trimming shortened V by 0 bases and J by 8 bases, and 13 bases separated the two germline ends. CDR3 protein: CASSEYAAGWGELFF. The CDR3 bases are TGTGCCAGCAGTGAATACGCGGCAGGGTGGGGGGAGCTGTTTTTT.

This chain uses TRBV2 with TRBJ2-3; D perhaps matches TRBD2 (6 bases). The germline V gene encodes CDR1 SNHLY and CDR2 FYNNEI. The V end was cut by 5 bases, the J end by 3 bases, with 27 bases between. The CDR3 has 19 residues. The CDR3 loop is CASSPLTSRVDSRTDTQYF. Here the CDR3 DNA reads TGTGCCAGCAGTCCTCTGACTAGTAGGGTCGACTCTCGGACAGATACGCAGTATTTT.

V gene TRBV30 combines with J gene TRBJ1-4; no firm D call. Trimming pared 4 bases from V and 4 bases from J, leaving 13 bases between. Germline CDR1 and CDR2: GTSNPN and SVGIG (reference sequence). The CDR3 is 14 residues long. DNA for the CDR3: TGTGCCTGGAAAAGGCAGGCGATTAATGAAAAACTGTTTTTT. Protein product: CAWKRQAINEKLFF. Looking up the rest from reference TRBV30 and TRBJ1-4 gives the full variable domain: SQTIHQWPATLVQPVGSPLSLECTVEGTSNPNLYWYRQAAGRGLQLLFYSVGIGQISSEVPQNLSASRPQDRQFILSSKKLLLSDSGFYLCAWKRQAINEKLFFGSGTQLSVL.

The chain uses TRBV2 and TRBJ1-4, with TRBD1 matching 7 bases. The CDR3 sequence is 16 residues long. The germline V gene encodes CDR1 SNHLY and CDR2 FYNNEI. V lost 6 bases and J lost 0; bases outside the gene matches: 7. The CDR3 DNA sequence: TGTGCCAGCAGCTTACAGGGGATTGCAACTAATGAAAAACTGTTTTTT. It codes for CASSLQGIATNEKLFF.

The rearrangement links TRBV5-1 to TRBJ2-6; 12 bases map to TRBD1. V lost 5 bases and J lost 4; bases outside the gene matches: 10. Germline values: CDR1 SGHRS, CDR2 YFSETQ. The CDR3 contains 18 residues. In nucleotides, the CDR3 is TGCGCCAGCAGAACAGCGGGACAGGGGGCGATCGGGGCCAACGTCCTGACTTTC. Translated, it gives CASRTAGQGAIGANVLTF.

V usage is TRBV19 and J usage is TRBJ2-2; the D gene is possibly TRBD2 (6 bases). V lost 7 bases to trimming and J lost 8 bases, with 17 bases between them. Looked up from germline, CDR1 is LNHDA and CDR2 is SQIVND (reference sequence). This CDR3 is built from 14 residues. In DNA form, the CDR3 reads TGTGCCAGTATCGTCGGGAGCTTCGGGGGGGAGCTGTTTTTT. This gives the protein CASIVGSFGGELFF.

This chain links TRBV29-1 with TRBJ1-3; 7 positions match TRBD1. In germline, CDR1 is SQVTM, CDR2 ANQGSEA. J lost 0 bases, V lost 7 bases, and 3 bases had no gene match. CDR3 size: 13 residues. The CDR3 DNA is TGCAGCGGACAGGGTGACTCTGGAAACACCATATATTTT. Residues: CSGQGDSGNTIYF.

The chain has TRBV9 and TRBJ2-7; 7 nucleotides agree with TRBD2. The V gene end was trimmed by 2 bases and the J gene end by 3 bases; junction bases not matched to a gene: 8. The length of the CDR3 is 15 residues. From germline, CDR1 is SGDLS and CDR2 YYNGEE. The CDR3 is CASSVAGTTGYEQYF. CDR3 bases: TGTGCCAGCAGCGTCGCCGGGACTACCGGCTACGAGCAGTACTTC.